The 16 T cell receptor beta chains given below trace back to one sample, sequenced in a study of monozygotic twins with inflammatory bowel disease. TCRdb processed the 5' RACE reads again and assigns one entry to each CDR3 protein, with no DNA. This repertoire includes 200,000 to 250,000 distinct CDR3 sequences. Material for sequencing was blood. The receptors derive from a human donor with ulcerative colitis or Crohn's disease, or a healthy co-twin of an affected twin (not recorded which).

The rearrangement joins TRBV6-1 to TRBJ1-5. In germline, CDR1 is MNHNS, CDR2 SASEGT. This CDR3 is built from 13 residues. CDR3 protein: CASSQLAGQPQHF.

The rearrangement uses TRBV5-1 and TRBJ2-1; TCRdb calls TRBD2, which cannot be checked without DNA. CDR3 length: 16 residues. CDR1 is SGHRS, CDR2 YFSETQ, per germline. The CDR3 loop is CASSSRPAGGGNEQFF. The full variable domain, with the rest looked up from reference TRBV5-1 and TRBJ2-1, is KAGVTQTPRYLIKTRGQQVTLSCSPISGHRSVSWYQQTPGQGLQFLFEYFSETQRNKGNFPGRFSGRQFSNSRSEMNVSTLELGDSALYLCASSSRPAGGGNEQFFGPGTRLTVL.

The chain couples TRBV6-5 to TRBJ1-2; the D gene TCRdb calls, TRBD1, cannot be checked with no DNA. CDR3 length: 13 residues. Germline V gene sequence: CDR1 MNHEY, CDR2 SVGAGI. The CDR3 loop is CASTPGQNYGYTF.

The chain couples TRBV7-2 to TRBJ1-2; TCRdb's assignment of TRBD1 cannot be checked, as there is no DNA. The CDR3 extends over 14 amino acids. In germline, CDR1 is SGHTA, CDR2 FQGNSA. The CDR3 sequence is CASSPTARDYGYTF.

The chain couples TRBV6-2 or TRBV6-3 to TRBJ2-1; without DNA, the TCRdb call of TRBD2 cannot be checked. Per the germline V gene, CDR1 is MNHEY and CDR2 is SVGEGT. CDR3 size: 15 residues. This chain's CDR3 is CASKAGTSGGVGQFF.

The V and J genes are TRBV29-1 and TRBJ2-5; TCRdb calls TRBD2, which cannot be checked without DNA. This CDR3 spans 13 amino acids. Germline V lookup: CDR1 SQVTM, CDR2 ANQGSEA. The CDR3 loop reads CSVARTSLETQYF. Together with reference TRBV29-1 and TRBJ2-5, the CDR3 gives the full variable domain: SAVISQKPSRDICQRGTSLTIQCQVDSQVTMMFWYRQQPGQSLTLIATANQGSEATYESGFVIDKFPISRPNLTFSTLTVSNMSPEDSSIYLCSVARTSLETQYFGPGTRLLVL.

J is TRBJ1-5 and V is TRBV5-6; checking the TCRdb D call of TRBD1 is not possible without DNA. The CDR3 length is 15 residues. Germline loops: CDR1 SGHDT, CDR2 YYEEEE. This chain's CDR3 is CASSYRQGMGQPQHF.

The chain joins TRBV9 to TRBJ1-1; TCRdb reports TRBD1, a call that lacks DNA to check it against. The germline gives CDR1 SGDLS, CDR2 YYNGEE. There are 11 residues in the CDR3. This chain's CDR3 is CASSAGQSAFF.

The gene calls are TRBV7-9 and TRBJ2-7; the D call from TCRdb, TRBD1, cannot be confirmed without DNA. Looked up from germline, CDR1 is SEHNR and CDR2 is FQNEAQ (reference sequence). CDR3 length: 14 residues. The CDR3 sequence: CASSVRTGDNEQYF.

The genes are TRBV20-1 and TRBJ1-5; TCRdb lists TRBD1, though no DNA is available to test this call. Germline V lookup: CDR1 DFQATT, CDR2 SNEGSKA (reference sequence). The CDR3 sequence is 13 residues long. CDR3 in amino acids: CSARKQGHQPQHF.

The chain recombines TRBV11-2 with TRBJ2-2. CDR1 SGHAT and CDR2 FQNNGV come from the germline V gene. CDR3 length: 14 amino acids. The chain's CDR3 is CASRFAVNTGELFF.

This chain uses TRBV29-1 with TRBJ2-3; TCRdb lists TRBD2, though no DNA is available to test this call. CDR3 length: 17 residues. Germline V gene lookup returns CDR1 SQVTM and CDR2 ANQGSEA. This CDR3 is CSVEGGSRSPYTDTQYF.

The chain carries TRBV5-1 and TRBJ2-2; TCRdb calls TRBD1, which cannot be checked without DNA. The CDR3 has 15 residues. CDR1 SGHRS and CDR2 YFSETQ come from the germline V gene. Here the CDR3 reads CASSLTGLDTGELFF.

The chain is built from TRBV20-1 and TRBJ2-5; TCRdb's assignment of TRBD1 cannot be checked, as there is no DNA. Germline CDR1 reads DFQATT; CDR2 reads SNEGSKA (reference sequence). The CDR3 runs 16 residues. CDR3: CSASGVEQAVQETQYF.

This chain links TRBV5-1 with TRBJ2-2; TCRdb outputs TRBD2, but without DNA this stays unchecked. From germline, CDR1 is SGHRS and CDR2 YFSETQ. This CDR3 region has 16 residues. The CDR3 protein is CASSWTSGGNTGELFF.

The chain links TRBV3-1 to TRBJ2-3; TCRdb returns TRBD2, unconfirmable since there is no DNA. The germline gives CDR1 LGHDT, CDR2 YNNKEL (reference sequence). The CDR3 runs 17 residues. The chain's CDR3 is CASSRTSGGPSTDTQYF.